This T cell receptor beta chain comes out of a study of identical twins. Study-level results: Abundant cord blood beta clonotypes carried fewer insertions; memory repertoires showed none. Models came in too low on out-of-frame TCR alpha sharing in monozygotic twins.

A remark on this clonotype: What it binds is unknown.

TCRdb reprocessed the 5' RACE reads with MiXCR, giving one entry per CDR3 protein. Among approximately 700,000 distinct CDR3 sequences, 6.1% were seen once, and the ten largest hold about 2%. There were only healthy Caucasians among the donors. Sequenced input: naive T cells sorted from blood. The TCR was taken from a young man in good health.

The CDR3 DNA sequence: TGTGCCAGCAGCAAGGAAGATACGCAGTATTTT. It is translated as CASSKEDTQYF. The chain is built from TRBV7-6 and TRBJ2-3; D gene unclear. The V end was cut by 5 bases, the J end by 5 bases, with 5 bases between. CDR3 size: 11 residues. Germline CDR1 reads SGHVS; CDR2 reads FNYEAQ.